A selection of T cell receptor beta chains follows, all from one sample in a study of blood T cell repertoires in COVID-19. Measured with immunoSEQ multiplex PCR; TCRdb has only the in-frame clones, and not every one. There are some 250,000 clones in the sample; about 89% occur only once, and approximately 1.3% lies in the top ten. Sequenced input: PBMCs or T cells enriched from blood (not recorded which). The receptors shown here come from a human donor in a cohort exposed to, infected with or recovered from COVID-19 (not recorded which). The donor label of this sample is uncertain. Both conserved end residues are part of each CDR3. D genes are given only for firm matches. The size of a clone is reported for some rows only, either as once, few or many, or as a class for expanded clones.

v_call: TRBV11-2
clone_size: .
j_call: TRBJ1-1
d_call: TRBD1
cdr3_nt: TGTGCCACCCCGTCCGGGACAGGGGGCACTGAAGCTTTCTTT
cdr3_aa: CATPSGTGGTEAFF

v_call: TRBV6-5
clone_size: .
j_call: TRBJ1-1
d_call: .
cdr3_nt: TGTGCCAGCAGTTTCGGACTGGGCACTGAAGCTTTCTTT
cdr3_aa: CASSFGLGTEAFF

v_call: TRBV6-5
clone_size: .
j_call: TRBJ1-6
d_call: .
cdr3_nt: TGTGCCAGCAGTTACTACCGAGGGAGGGGAGATTCACCCCTCCACTTT
cdr3_aa: CASSYYRGRGDSPLHF

v_call: TRBV28
clone_size: .
j_call: TRBJ1-6
d_call: .
cdr3_nt: TGTGCCAGCAGCCTGAGAGATTCACCCCTCCACTTT
cdr3_aa: CASSLRDSPLHF

v_call: TRBV27
clone_size: .
j_call: TRBJ1-2
d_call: TRBD1
cdr3_nt: TGTGCCACCATGGGACAGGGGAGACACTATGGCTACACCTTC
cdr3_aa: CATMGQGRHYGYTF

v_call: TRBV18
clone_size: .
j_call: TRBJ2-5
d_call: .
cdr3_nt: TGTGCCAGCTCATCCCTTCCGGGGGAGACCCAGTACTTC
cdr3_aa: CASSSLPGETQYF

v_call: TRBV7-3
clone_size: few
j_call: TRBJ2-1
d_call: TRBD2
cdr3_nt: TGTGCCAGCAGCCCGGGACTAGCGGGGCAGCATGAGCAGTTCTTC
cdr3_aa: CASSPGLAGQHEQFF

v_call: TRBV6-5
clone_size: .
j_call: TRBJ2-3
d_call: TRBD2
cdr3_nt: TGTGCCAGCAGTTACATGGGAGGGGCAGATACGCAGTATTTT
cdr3_aa: CASSYMGGADTQYF

v_call: TRBV7-9
clone_size: .
j_call: TRBJ1-2
d_call: .
cdr3_nt: TGTGCCAGCAGCCAAACCCAGGCTAACTATGGCTACACCTTC
cdr3_aa: CASSQTQANYGYTF

v_call: TRBV11-2
clone_size: few
j_call: TRBJ2-3
d_call: TRBD1
cdr3_nt: TGTGCCAGCAGCCGGGACAGGGGTTCATTGGATACGCAGTATTTT
cdr3_aa: CASSRDRGSLDTQYF

v_call: TRBV19
clone_size: .
j_call: TRBJ1-5
d_call: .
cdr3_nt: TGTGCCAGTAGTATACCCTCGGGACAAGAAGGGTCGCCCCAGCATTTT
cdr3_aa: CASSIPSGQEGSPQHF

v_call: TRBV27
clone_size: .
j_call: TRBJ2-1
d_call: TRBD1
cdr3_nt: TGTGCCAGCAGTTTACGGGACAGGGGGCCGAGCGGGGGGCCCGGTTCCTACAATGAGCAGTTCTTC
cdr3_aa: CASSLRDRGPSGGPGSYNEQFF

v_call: TRBV5-1
clone_size: .
j_call: TRBJ1-1
d_call: .
cdr3_nt: TGCGCCAGCAGTGGCGGGACTGAAGCTTTCTTT
cdr3_aa: CASSGGTEAFF

v_call: TRBV11-3
clone_size: .
j_call: TRBJ2-5
d_call: .
cdr3_nt: TGTGCCAGCAGCTTAGCTGGGCAGGCCCAAGAGACCCAGTACTTC
cdr3_aa: CASSLAGQAQETQYF

v_call: TRBV27
clone_size: .
j_call: TRBJ1-2
d_call: .
cdr3_nt: TGTGCCAGCAGTTTATCTCAGGGAAGACTCTATGGCTACACCTTC
cdr3_aa: CASSLSQGRLYGYTF

v_call: TRBV19
clone_size: many
j_call: TRBJ1-4
d_call: .
cdr3_nt: TGTGCCAGTAGTGGGGCAGGGGCCCGTTTGGAAAAACTGTTTTTT
cdr3_aa: CASSGAGARLEKLFF

v_call: TRBV5-1
clone_size: .
j_call: TRBJ2-1
d_call: TRBD1
cdr3_nt: TGCGCCAGCAGTGAGACAGGGTCCTACAATGAGCAGTTCTTC
cdr3_aa: CASSETGSYNEQFF

v_call: TRBV5-4
clone_size: .
j_call: TRBJ2-5
d_call: .
cdr3_nt: TGTGCCAGCAGCTTGGACAGGGCTAGAGGGTACTTC
cdr3_aa: CASSLDRARGYF

v_call: TRBV5-4
clone_size: few
j_call: TRBJ2-2
d_call: TRBD2
cdr3_nt: TGTGCCAGCAGCTTGTGGGGGGGCACCGGGGAGCTGTTTTTT
cdr3_aa: CASSLWGGTGELFF

v_call: TRBV9
clone_size: .
j_call: TRBJ1-4
d_call: .
cdr3_nt: TGTGCCAGCAGCGCCGGAGGGGTTAATAATGAAAAACTGTTTTTT
cdr3_aa: CASSAGGVNNEKLFF

v_call: TRBV10-3
clone_size: .
j_call: TRBJ1-3
d_call: .
cdr3_nt: TGTGCCATCAGTGAATTTCCGGGGGGCCCCTCTGGAAACACCATATATTTT
cdr3_aa: CAISEFPGGPSGNTIYF

v_call: TRBV11-2
clone_size: .
j_call: TRBJ1-6
d_call: .
cdr3_nt: TGTGCCAGCAGCTCTCCTGGAGGGGCTCTTTCGGTTCTTTCACCCCTCCACTTT
cdr3_aa: CASSSPGGALSVLSPLHF

v_call: TRBV7-9
clone_size: .
j_call: TRBJ2-7
d_call: .
cdr3_nt: TGTGCCAGCAGTCCCCGGGCGGGCGAGCAGTACTTC
cdr3_aa: CASSPRAGEQYF

v_call: TRBV19
clone_size: once
j_call: TRBJ1-3
d_call: .
cdr3_nt: TGTGCCAGTAGTTTCGGAGCCTCTGGAAACACCATATATTTT
cdr3_aa: CASSFGASGNTIYF

v_call: TRBV29-1
clone_size: .
j_call: TRBJ2-3
d_call: TRBD1
cdr3_nt: TGCAGTGCCGGGACAGGGTTGGACGCAGATACGCAGTATTTT
cdr3_aa: CSAGTGLDADTQYF

v_call: TRBV10-3
clone_size: .
j_call: TRBJ1-1
d_call: TRBD1
cdr3_nt: TGTGCCATCAGTGGGCAGGGGGCGCGAACTGAAGCTTTCTTT
cdr3_aa: CAISGQGARTEAFF

v_call: TRBV14
clone_size: .
j_call: TRBJ1-1
d_call: TRBD1
cdr3_nt: TGTGCCAGCAGCCAAGATCTACAGGGGAGGGCTTTCTTT
cdr3_aa: CASSQDLQGRAFF

v_call: TRBV2
clone_size: few
j_call: TRBJ1-2
d_call: .
cdr3_nt: TGTGCCAGCGGGCCCGTAGAAGGCTACACCTTC
cdr3_aa: CASGPVEGYTF

v_call: TRBV11-2
clone_size: .
j_call: TRBJ1-5
d_call: TRBD1
cdr3_nt: TGTGCCAGCAGCGAGACAGGGTGGAAGGATAGCAATCAGCCCCAGCATTTT
cdr3_aa: CASSETGWKDSNQPQHF

v_call: TRBV19
clone_size: .
j_call: TRBJ1-5
d_call: TRBD1
cdr3_nt: TGTGCCAGTAGTGTGACAGGGGACAATCAGCCCCAGCATTTT
cdr3_aa: CASSVTGDNQPQHF

v_call: TRBV7-3
clone_size: .
j_call: TRBJ2-1
d_call: .
cdr3_nt: TGTGCCAGCAGCTTAACACAGGGCATTGAGCAGTTCTTC
cdr3_aa: CASSLTQGIEQFF

v_call: TRBV7-9
clone_size: .
j_call: TRBJ2-1
d_call: TRBD2
cdr3_nt: TGTGCCAGCAGCTTTCGACGAACTAGCGGAAACAATGAGCAGTTCTTC
cdr3_aa: CASSFRRTSGNNEQFF

v_call: TRBV14
clone_size: .
j_call: TRBJ1-4
d_call: .
cdr3_nt: TGTGCCAGCAGCCAGAGGTGGCGAGCTAATGAAAAACTGTTTTTT
cdr3_aa: CASSQRWRANEKLFF

v_call: TRBV5-5
clone_size: .
j_call: TRBJ1-5
d_call: TRBD1
cdr3_nt: TGTGCCAGCAGCTTGGCCCGGGACAGGGGGCTTAATCAGCCCCAGCATTTT
cdr3_aa: CASSLARDRGLNQPQHF

v_call: TRBV30
clone_size: .
j_call: TRBJ2-3
d_call: TRBD2
cdr3_nt: TGTGCCTGGACCGACGGGACTAGCGAAGATACGCAGTATTTT
cdr3_aa: CAWTDGTSEDTQYF

v_call: TRBV2
clone_size: .
j_call: TRBJ2-6
d_call: TRBD1
cdr3_nt: TGTGCCAGCAGGAAGGGACAGGGCGTCTCTGGGGCCAACGTCCTGACTTTC
cdr3_aa: CASRKGQGVSGANVLTF

v_call: TRBV7-9
clone_size: .
j_call: TRBJ2-5
d_call: TRBD1
cdr3_nt: TGTGCCAGCAGCTTGGGGGTGGACGGGACAGGGGTAGAGACCCAGTACTTC
cdr3_aa: CASSLGVDGTGVETQYF

v_call: TRBV15
clone_size: .
j_call: TRBJ2-2
d_call: TRBD1
cdr3_nt: TGTGCCACCAGCAGGGGACCGGGACAGGGGATCACCGGGGAGCTGTTTTTT
cdr3_aa: CATSRGPGQGITGELFF

v_call: TRBV15
clone_size: .
j_call: TRBJ2-7
d_call: TRBD1
cdr3_nt: TGTGCCACCAGCAGAGCAGGACAGGGAGAATCCTACGAGCAGTACTTC
cdr3_aa: CATSRAGQGESYEQYF

v_call: TRBV5-5
clone_size: .
j_call: TRBJ2-7
d_call: .
cdr3_nt: TGTGCCAGCAGCTTAATTCCAGGGGCCCACTCCTACGAGCAGTACTTC
cdr3_aa: CASSLIPGAHSYEQYF

v_call: TRBV10-3
clone_size: .
j_call: TRBJ2-1
d_call: TRBD1
cdr3_nt: TGTGCCATCAGTGAGTCGCACGGACAGGGAACGGCCAATGAGCAGTTCTTC
cdr3_aa: CAISESHGQGTANEQFF

v_call: TRBV4-2
clone_size: once
j_call: TRBJ2-3
d_call: .
cdr3_nt: TGTGCCAGCCGCCGTTGGGAGAAAGATACGCAGTATTTT
cdr3_aa: CASRRWEKDTQYF

v_call: TRBV28
clone_size: .
j_call: TRBJ2-2
d_call: TRBD1
cdr3_nt: TGTGCCAGCAGTTCGGACAGGGGAGGCACCGGGGAGCTGTTTTTT
cdr3_aa: CASSSDRGGTGELFF

v_call: TRBV7-3
clone_size: .
j_call: TRBJ2-7
d_call: TRBD1
cdr3_nt: TGTGCCAGCAGCTTAACAGACAGGGTCGGCGACGAGCAGTACTTC
cdr3_aa: CASSLTDRVGDEQYF

v_call: TRBV6-5
clone_size: .
j_call: TRBJ1-5
d_call: .
cdr3_nt: TGTGCCAGCAGCTACGAACAGGGTAATCAGCCCCAGCATTTT
cdr3_aa: CASSYEQGNQPQHF

v_call: TRBV9
clone_size: .
j_call: TRBJ2-3
d_call: .
cdr3_nt: TGTGCCAGCAGCGTAAAGGAGGGCGCGGGCACAGATACGCAGTATTTT
cdr3_aa: CASSVKEGAGTDTQYF